Below, 15 T cell receptor beta chains from the same sample are listed, as sequenced in a study of blood T cell repertoires in COVID-19. Some clones are missing from TCRdb's copy, which holds only in-frame ones; the method was immunoSEQ multiplex PCR. The table records roughly 250,000 clones, roughly 82% of them present only once. The source material was peripheral blood. The receptors here all came from a woman over 75 with active or convalescent COVID-19.

This clone was observed a few times. The V call is TRBV5-6, the J call TRBJ2-7; 8 bases line up with TRBD1. CDR1 is SGHDT and CDR2 is YYEEEE in the germline V gene. The CDR3 totals 12 residues. V lost 3 bases to trimming and J lost 13 bases; unmatched junction nucleotides: 9. CDR3 region: CASSWGLTGEYF. CDR3 DNA sequence: TGTGCCAGCAGCTGGGGGTTGACAGGGGAATACTTC.

The gene calls are TRBV10-1 and TRBJ2-1, with 7 bases lining up with TRBD2. CDR3 size: 13 residues. V gave up 10 bases and J gave up 9 bases; unmatched junction bases: 12. The germline V gene has CDR1 WNHNN and CDR2 SYGVQD (reference sequence). The CDR3 loop is CATSALAWGEQFF. For the CDR3, the DNA is TGCGCCACCTCGGCACTAGCGTGGGGTGAGCAGTTCTTC.

The chain's CDR3 is CASSQHPSQGGYTF. CDR3 DNA: TGTGCCAGCAGCCAACACCCCTCACAGGGTGGCTACACCTTC. The rearrangement links TRBV3-1 (or the pseudogene TRBV3-2) to TRBJ1-2; a weak D match, TRBD1 (6 bases). Trimming took 2 bases from V and 7 from J, leaving 14 bases between them. The CDR3 runs 14 residues. From germline, CDR1 is LGHDT and CDR2 YNNKEL (reference sequence).

This clone has only one observation. The V gene is TRBV5-1, the J gene TRBJ2-2; the match to TRBD2 covers 8 bases. The CDR3 loop spans 16 amino acids. The germline CDR1 and CDR2 sequences are SGHRS and YFSETQ. Trimming took 4 bases from V and 7 from J; bases not matched to a gene: 12. The CDR3 is CASSPLTGGQSGELFF. CDR3 in DNA: TGCGCCAGCAGCCCGCTCACGGGGGGGCAGAGCGGGGAGCTGTTTTTT. Complete variable domain (other parts from reference TRBV5-1 and TRBJ2-2): KAGVTQTPRYLIKTRGQQVTLSCSPISGHRSVSWYQQTPGQGLQFLFEYFSETQRNKGNFPGRFSGRQFSNSRSEMNVSTLELGDSALYLCASSPLTGGQSGELFFGEGSRLTVL.

The chain carries TRBV27 and TRBJ2-7, with 9 bases fitting TRBD1. J was trimmed by 5 bases and V by 1 base; bases with no gene match: 6. Germline lookup yields CDR1 MNHEY and CDR2 SMNVEV (reference sequence). CDR3 length equals 15 residues. The CDR3 region is CASSLYGTGTNEQYF. The CDR3 DNA is TGTGCCAGCAGTTTATATGGGACAGGGACCAACGAGCAGTACTTC.

This clone occurred once. The V gene is TRBV6-2 or TRBV6-3, the J gene TRBJ2-7; D is perhaps TRBD1 (5 bases). The CDR3 is 15 residues long. Deletions cut 3 bases from V and 1 base from J, with 13 bases between. CDR1 is MNHEY and CDR2 is SVGEGT in the germline V gene. CDR3 coding DNA: TGTGCCAGCAGTTATGGTGGCAGGGCTTCCTACGAGCAGTACTTC. It yields the protein CASSYGGRASYEQYF.

The chain is built from TRBV5-1 and TRBJ2-7; TRBD1 matches 9 bases. The CDR3 runs to 13 residues. Germline CDR1 SGHRS, CDR2 YFSETQ. Germline trimming cut 4 bases from V and 6 bases from J; bases unmatched to any gene: 5. The CDR3 loop is CASSNTGGGEQYF. As DNA, the CDR3 is TGCGCCAGCAGCAATACAGGGGGCGGCGAGCAGTACTTC.

The V call is TRBV6-5, the J call TRBJ1-1; 8 bases align to TRBD1. The CDR3 has 13 amino acids. Germline V lookup: CDR1 MNHEY, CDR2 SVGAGI. The trim removed 4 bases at V and 4 bases at J, leaving 2 bases unmatched. DNA for the CDR3: TGTGCCAGCAGTTCAGACAGGGGCACTGAAGCTTTCTTT. This codes for CASSSDRGTEAFF.

The chain uses TRBV10-3 and TRBJ1-2, with D hard to call. The V gene's germline CDR1 is ENHRY and CDR2 SYGVKD. V lost 3 bases, J lost 7 bases, and 12 bases lay in between. The length of the CDR3 is 13 residues. The CDR3 here is CAISDSARSGYTF. The CDR3 nucleotides read TGTGCCATCAGTGACTCCGCGAGGTCTGGCTACACCTTC.

CDR3 loop: CATDGTGVNGYTF. The CDR3 coding sequence is TGTGCCACCGACGGGACAGGGGTTAATGGCTACACCTTC. This sequence joins TRBV10-3 and TRBJ1-2; 10 bases map to TRBD1. Germline values: CDR1 ENHRY, CDR2 SYGVKD. This CDR3 is 13 amino acids long. With 10 bases clipped from V and 6 bases from J, the junction kept 8 bases outside the gene matches.

The sample holds one count of this clone. This chain joins TRBV5-4 and TRBJ2-1; possible D gene TRBD2, 6 bases. V lost 7 bases and J 0 bases, leaving 14 bases between the germline ends. CDR1 is SGHNT and CDR2 is YYREEE in the germline V gene (reference sequence). The length of the CDR3 is 15 residues. The CDR3 DNA follows: TGTGCCAGCCGACTAGATCGGAGCTCCTACAATGAGCAGTTCTTC. Translating it yields CASRLDRSSYNEQFF. The full variable domain, rest sourced from reference TRBV5-4 and TRBJ2-1, is ETGVTQSPTHLIKTRGQQVTLRCSSQSGHNTVSWYQQALGQGPQFIFQYYREEENGRGNFPPRFSGLQFPNYSSELNVNALELDDSALYLCASRLDRSSYNEQFFGPGTRLTVL.

This clone appeared a single time. The J gene is TRBJ1-6, the V gene TRBV27; 8 nucleotides align to TRBD1. The length of the CDR3 is 16 residues. Germline assignment: CDR1 MNHEY and CDR2 SMNVEV (reference sequence). With 2 bases clipped from V and 7 bases from J, the junction kept 7 bases outside the gene matches. This CDR3 reads CASSLTGGVENSPLHF. DNA of the CDR3: TGTGCCAGCAGTTTAACAGGGGGGGTCGAGAATTCACCCCTCCACTTT.

In this sample, this clone turned up a few times. This rearrangement joins TRBV5-1 to TRBJ1-2; D is possibly TRBD1 (5 bases). Trimming removed 4 bases from V and 0 bases from J, with 7 bases in between. This CDR3 spans 13 amino acids. Germline lookup yields CDR1 SGHRS and CDR2 YFSETQ. CDR3 nucleotide sequence: TGCGCCAGCAGCCGGACACCTAACTATGGCTACACCTTC. Protein: CASSRTPNYGYTF. The full variable domain, completed using reference TRBV5-1 and TRBJ1-2, is KAGVTQTPRYLIKTRGQQVTLSCSPISGHRSVSWYQQTPGQGLQFLFEYFSETQRNKGNFPGRFSGRQFSNSRSEMNVSTLELGDSALYLCASSRTPNYGYTFGSGTRLTVV.

This clone was detected only a few times. This chain joins TRBV7-6 and TRBJ2-5; 13 bases fit TRBD2. The CDR3 consists of 18 residues. Looked up from germline, CDR1 is SGHVS and CDR2 is FNYEAQ. The J segment lost 1 base and the V segment lost 5 bases, leaving 10 bases of the junction unmatched. The chain's CDR3 is CASSHSGLAGNLQETQYF. Written as DNA, the CDR3 is TGTGCCAGCAGCCATTCGGGACTAGCGGGAAACCTCCAAGAGACCCAGTACTTC.

This rearrangement joins TRBV24-1 to TRBJ2-7; possible D gene TRBD2, 5 bases. With 4 bases removed from V and 5 bases from J, the gap between germline ends came to 17 bases. This CDR3 has 15 amino acids. Germline CDR1 and CDR2: KGHDR and SFDVKD. The CDR3 protein is CATSDSGREENEQYF. The DNA for the CDR3 is TGTGCCACCAGTGACTCAGGACGGGAAGAGAACGAGCAGTACTTC.